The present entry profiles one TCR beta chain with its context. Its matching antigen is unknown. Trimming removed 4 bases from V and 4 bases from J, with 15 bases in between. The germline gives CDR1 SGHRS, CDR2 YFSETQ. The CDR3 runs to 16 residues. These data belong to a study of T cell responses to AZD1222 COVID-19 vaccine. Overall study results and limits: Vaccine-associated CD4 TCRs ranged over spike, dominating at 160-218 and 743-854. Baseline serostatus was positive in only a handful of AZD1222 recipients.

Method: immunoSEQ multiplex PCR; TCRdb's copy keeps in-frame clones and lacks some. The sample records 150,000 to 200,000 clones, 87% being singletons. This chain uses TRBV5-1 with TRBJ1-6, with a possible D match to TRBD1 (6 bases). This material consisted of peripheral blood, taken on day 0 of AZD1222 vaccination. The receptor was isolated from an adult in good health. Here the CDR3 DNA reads TGCGCCAGCAGCATCCAGGGGCCTGATTATAATTCACCCCTCCACTTT. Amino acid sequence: CASSIQGPDYNSPLHF.